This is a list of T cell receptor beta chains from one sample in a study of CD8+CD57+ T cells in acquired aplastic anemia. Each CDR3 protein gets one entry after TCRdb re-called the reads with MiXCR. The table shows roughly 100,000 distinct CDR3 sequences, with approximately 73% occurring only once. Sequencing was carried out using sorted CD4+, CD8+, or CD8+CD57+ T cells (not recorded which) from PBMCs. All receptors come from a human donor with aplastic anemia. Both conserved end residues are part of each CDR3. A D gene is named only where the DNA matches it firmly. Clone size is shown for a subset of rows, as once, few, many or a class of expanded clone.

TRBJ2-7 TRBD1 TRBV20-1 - CSAARTGNEQYF TGCAGTGCCGCGCGGACAGGGAACGAGCAGTACTTC
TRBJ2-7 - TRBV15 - CATSRGGGTDYEQYF TGTGCCACCAGCAGAGGGGGCGGGACAGACTACGAGCAGTACTTC
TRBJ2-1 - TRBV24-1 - CATSLTGDEQFF TGTGCCACCAGTCTAACAGGCGATGAGCAGTTCTTC
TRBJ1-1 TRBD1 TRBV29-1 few CSVDSWGTGTYEAFF TGCAGCGTTGACTCCTGGGGGACAGGAACCTATGAAGCTTTCTTT
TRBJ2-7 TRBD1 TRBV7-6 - CASSKGTGDHEQYF TGTGCCAGCAGCAAAGGGACAGGGGACCACGAGCAGTACTTC
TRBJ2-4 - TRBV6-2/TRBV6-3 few CASSYLAAIAKNIQYF TGTGCCAGCAGTTACCTGGCGGCTATAGCCAAAAACATTCAGTACTTC
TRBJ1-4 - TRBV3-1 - CASSQGTAISATNEKLFF TGTGCCAGCAGCCAAGGGACCGCAATATCTGCAACTAATGAAAAACTGTTTTTT
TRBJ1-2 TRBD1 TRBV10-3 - CAISDQGAANYGYTF TGTGCCATCAGTGACCAGGGGGCAGCTAACTATGGCTACACCTTC
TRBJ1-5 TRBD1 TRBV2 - CAGQGAGQPQHF TGTGCGGGGCAGGGGGCAGGTCAGCCCCAGCATTTT
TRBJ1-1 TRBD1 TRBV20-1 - CSASTGFFAEAFF TGCAGTGCATCGACAGGGTTCTTCGCTGAAGCTTTCTTT
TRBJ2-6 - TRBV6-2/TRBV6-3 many CASRAVSGANVLTF TGTGCCAGCAGAGCCGTCTCTGGGGCCAACGTCCTGACTTTC
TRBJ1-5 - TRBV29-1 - CSVAGRNQPQHF TGCAGCGTTGCTGGCCGGAATCAGCCCCAGCATTTT
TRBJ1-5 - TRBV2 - CASRPGDGNQPQHF TGTGCCAGCAGGCCAGGGGACGGGAATCAGCCCCAGCATTTT
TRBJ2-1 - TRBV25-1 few CASSEAARARAEQFF TGTGCCAGCAGTGAGGCCGCAAGGGCTAGGGCTGAGCAGTTCTTC
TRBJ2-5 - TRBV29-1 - CSVAQGKKQETQYF TGCAGCGTAGCTCAGGGGAAAAAACAAGAGACCCAGTACTTC
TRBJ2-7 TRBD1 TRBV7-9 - CASSPRDSLYEQYF TGTGCCAGCAGCCCCCGGGACAGCCTATACGAGCAGTACTTC
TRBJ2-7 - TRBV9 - CASPRQISYEQYF TGTGCCAGCCCGAGGCAGATCTCCTACGAGCAGTACTTC
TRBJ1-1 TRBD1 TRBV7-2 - CASSPRTGNTEAFF TGTGCCAGCAGCCCTCGGACAGGGAACACTGAAGCTTTCTTT
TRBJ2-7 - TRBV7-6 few CTSSLDVGYEQYF TGTACCAGCAGCTTAGATGTGGGCTACGAGCAGTACTTC
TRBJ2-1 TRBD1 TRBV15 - CATSRVDRGNNEQFF TGTGCCACCAGCAGAGTGGACAGGGGCAACAATGAGCAGTTCTTC
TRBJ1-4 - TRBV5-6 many CASSLAQDEKLFF TGTGCCAGCAGCTTGGCGCAGGATGAAAAACTGTTTTTT
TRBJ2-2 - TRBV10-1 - CASSGLGNTGELFF TGCGCCAGCAGTGGACTAGGAAACACCGGGGAGCTGTTTTTT
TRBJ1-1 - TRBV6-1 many CASRRGQRMNTEAFF TGTGCCAGCAGGCGCGGACAGAGAATGAACACTGAAGCTTTCTTT
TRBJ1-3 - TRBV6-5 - CASSYSVTGNTIYF TGTGCCAGCAGTTATTCCGTAACTGGAAACACCATATATTTT
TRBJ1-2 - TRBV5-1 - CASSLTGKEGYTF TGCGCCAGCAGCTTGACAGGGAAGGAGGGCTACACCTTC
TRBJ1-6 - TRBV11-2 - CASSLEPGPNSPLHF TGTGCCAGCAGCTTAGAACCAGGGCCTAATTCACCCCTCCACTTT
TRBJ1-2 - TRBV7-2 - CASSLGQFNYGYTF TGTGCCAGCAGCTTAGGGCAGTTTAACTATGGCTACACCTTC
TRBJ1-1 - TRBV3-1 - CASSQRGTPEAFF TGTGCCAGCAGCCAAAGGGGGACCCCCGAAGCTTTCTTT
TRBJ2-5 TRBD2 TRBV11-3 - CASTGDILAGGGETQYF TGTGCCAGCACCGGAGACATTCTAGCGGGAGGCGGTGAGACCCAGTACTTC
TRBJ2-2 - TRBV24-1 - CATSRKSGELFF TGTGCCACCTCTAGGAAGTCCGGGGAGCTGTTTTTT
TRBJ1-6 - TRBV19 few CASSGTRVNYNSPLHF TGTGCCAGTAGTGGTACCAGGGTGAACTATAATTCACCCCTCCACTTT
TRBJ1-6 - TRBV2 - CASSEAGVAASPLHF TGTGCCAGCAGTGAAGCGGGGGTAGCGGCATCGCCCCTCCACTTT
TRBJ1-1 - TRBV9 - CASSVRGGYFEAFF TGTGCCAGCAGCGTCAGGGGTGGTTATTTTGAAGCTTTCTTT
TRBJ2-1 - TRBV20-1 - CSAWDGTSYNEQFF TGCAGTGCTTGGGACGGAACCTCCTACAATGAGCAGTTCTTC
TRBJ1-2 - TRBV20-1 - CSARGSRGWGYTF TGCAGTGCTAGAGGATCCAGGGGTTGGGGCTACACCTTC
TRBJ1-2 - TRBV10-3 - CASSPYPFVAQGYTF TGTGCCAGCAGCCCGTACCCGTTCGTGGCGCAGGGCTACACCTTC
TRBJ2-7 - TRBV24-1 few CATSDFRGPFYEQYF TGTGCCACCAGTGATTTTAGGGGTCCTTTCTACGAGCAGTACTTC
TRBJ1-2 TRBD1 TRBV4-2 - CASSPLGQGDYGYTF TGTGCCAGCAGCCCACTGGGACAGGGGGACTATGGCTACACCTTC
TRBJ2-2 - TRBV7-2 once CASSLKGSGELFF TGTGCCAGCAGCTTAAAGGGGTCCGGGGAGCTGTTTTTT
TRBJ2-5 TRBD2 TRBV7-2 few CASSLWGGRRETQYF TGTGCCAGCAGCTTATGGGGGGGGAGGCGAGAGACCCAGTACTTC
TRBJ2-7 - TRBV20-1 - CSARVGTAREQYF TGCAGTGCTAGAGTCGGGACCGCACGCGAGCAGTACTTC
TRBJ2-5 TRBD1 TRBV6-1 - CASSPDRAQETQYF TGTGCCAGCAGCCCTGACAGGGCCCAAGAGACCCAGTACTTC
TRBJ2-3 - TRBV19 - CASSRGAASTDTQYF TGTGCCAGTAGTAGGGGGGCAGCTAGCACAGATACGCAGTATTTT
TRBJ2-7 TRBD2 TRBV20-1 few CSARLAGWETYEQYF TGCAGTGCTAGACTAGCGGGATGGGAGACCTACGAGCAGTACTTC
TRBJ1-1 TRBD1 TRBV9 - CASSDPGTGGTEAFF TGTGCCAGCAGCGACCCCGGGACAGGGGGCACTGAAGCTTTCTTT
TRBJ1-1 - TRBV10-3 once CAISQTSNTEAFF TGTGCCATCAGTCAGACCTCGAACACTGAAGCTTTCTTT
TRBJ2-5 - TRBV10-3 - CAITRSGIQETQYF TGTGCCATCACTAGGTCCGGGATTCAAGAGACCCAGTACTTC
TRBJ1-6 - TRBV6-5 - CASSYRDYSPLHF TGTGCCAGCAGTTACAGGGATTATTCACCCCTCCACTTT
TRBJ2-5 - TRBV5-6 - CASSLFAQGQETQYF TGTGCCAGCAGCTTGTTCGCACAGGGCCAAGAGACCCAGTACTTC
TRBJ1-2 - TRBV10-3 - CAISEGQNYGYTF TGTGCCATCAGTGAAGGCCAGAACTATGGCTACACCTTC
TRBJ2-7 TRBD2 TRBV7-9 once CASSVNGGAGEQYF TGTGCCAGCAGCGTTAACGGGGGGGCGGGAGAGCAGTACTTC
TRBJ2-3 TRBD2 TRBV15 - CATSSSGLGLSDTQYF TGTGCCACCAGCAGCTCGGGACTAGGTCTCTCAGATACGCAGTATTTT
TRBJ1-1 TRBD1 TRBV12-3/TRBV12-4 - CASSYSRDSLNTEAFF TGTGCCAGCAGTTACTCGCGGGACAGCTTGAACACTGAAGCTTTCTTT
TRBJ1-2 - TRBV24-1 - CAASTGQGAANGYTF TGTGCCGCCAGTACCGGGCAAGGGGCGGCAAATGGCTACACCTTC
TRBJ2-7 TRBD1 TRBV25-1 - CASITTGQGTYEQYF TGTGCCAGCATAACGACAGGACAGGGAACCTACGAGCAGTACTTC
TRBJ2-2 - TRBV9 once CASSVVRFPGELFF TGTGCCAGCAGCGTAGTTAGGTTCCCCGGGGAGCTGTTTTTT
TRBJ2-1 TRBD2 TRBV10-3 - CATSPALAGGPYNEQFF TGTGCCACCTCCCCGGCCCTAGCGGGAGGTCCCTACAATGAGCAGTTCTTC
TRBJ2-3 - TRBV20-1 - CSARVSGRNTDTQYF TGCAGTGCTAGAGTGTCAGGGAGGAACACAGATACGCAGTATTTT